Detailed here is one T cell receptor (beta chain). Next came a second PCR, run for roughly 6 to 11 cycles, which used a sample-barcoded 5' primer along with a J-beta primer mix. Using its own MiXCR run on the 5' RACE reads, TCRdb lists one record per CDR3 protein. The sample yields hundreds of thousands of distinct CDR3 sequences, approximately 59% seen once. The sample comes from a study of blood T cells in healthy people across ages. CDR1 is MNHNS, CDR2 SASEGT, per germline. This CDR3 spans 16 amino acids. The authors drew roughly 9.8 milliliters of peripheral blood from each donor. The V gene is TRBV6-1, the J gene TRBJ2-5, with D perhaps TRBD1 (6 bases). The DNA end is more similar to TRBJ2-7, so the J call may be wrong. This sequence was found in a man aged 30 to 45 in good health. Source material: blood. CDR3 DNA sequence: TGTGCCAGCAGTGGGGTCAGGGGCCTCCCCATAGGCGAGCAGTACTTC. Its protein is CASSGVRGLPIGEQYF.